This T cell receptor (beta chain) was sequenced during a study of PD-1 blockade in classical Hodgkin lymphoma. The time point here: cycle 4 day 1 (C4D1), after less than 7 weeks of nivolumab. Autologous stem cell transplantation was followed by relapse in every patient, and brentuximab vedotin exposure varied. The patients, who had relapsed/refractory classical Hodgkin lymphoma, achieved best responses of complete response, partial response or progressive disease. Between the trimmed V and J ends, which lost 4 bases and 2 bases, there was a span of 22 bases. Germline V gives CDR1 MNHEY, CDR2 SMNVEV (reference sequence). The CDR3 totals 18 residues. As for this clone: Its antigen is not identified.

The study, taken as a whole, reports: Baseline TCR diversity was reportedly lower in newly diagnosed patients than healthy donors. The study found complete responders had baseline diversity similar to newly diagnosed patients. Whatever underlies the repertoire differences (possibly disease activity or prior therapy) remains undefined.

The repertoire was sequenced with immunoSEQ multiplex PCR; TCRdb's copy has only in-frame clones and lacks some. The sample includes approximately 110,000 clones, around 90% of them seen just once. This receptor was obtained from a human donor with classical Hodgkin lymphoma. Here the sequenced sample was peripheral blood mononuclear cells (PBMCs), taken before the fourth cycle of nivolumab. This chain connects TRBV27 to TRBJ2-3; D may be TRBD2 (5 bases). CDR3 loop: CASSYNPLNGEITDTQYF. The DNA of the CDR3 is TGTGCCAGCAGTTACAACCCCCTTAACGGGGAAATCACAGATACGCAGTATTTT.